The rows below give T cell receptor beta chains drawn from one sample of a study of blood T cells in healthy people across ages. TCRdb reanalysed the 5' RACE reads using MiXCR and keeps one entry per CDR3 protein. The sample shows some 670,000 distinct CDR3 sequences, roughly half of them seen only once. Specimen: blood. The origin of the receptors is a woman aged 80 or over in good health. CDR3s include the opening cysteine and the closing phenylalanine or tryptophan. A D gene is named only where the DNA matches it firmly. Rows give clone size only sometimes, using once, few, many, or a class for an expanded clone.

NA	TRBV5-1	15	many	TRBJ2-2	CASSLVLANTGELFF	TGCGCCAGCAGCTTGGTTCTTGCGAACACCGGGGAGCTGTTTTTT
TRBD2	TRBV29-1	22	once	TRBJ2-1	CSVESGGAKLAGVVGSYNEQFF	TGCAGCGTTGAATCAGGGGGGGCTAAACTAGCGGGAGTAGTCGGGTCCTACAATGAGCAGTTCTTC
NA	TRBV29-1	11	NA	TRBJ1-1	CSVASSTEAFF	TGCAGCGTTGCATCCTCCACTGAAGCTTTCTTT
NA	TRBV15	15	NA	TRBJ2-3	CATSREPTPSDTQYF	TGTGCCACCAGCAGAGAACCGACTCCTTCCGATACGCAGTATTTT
NA	TRBV14	15	NA	TRBJ2-2	CASSQDRGYTGELFF	TGTGCCAGCAGCCAAGATCGGGGATACACCGGGGAGCTGTTTTTT
TRBD1	TRBV20-1	14	many	TRBJ1-2	CSARRGDRDYGYTF	TGCAGTGCTAGGAGGGGAGACAGGGACTATGGCTACACCTTC
NA	TRBV30	13	NA	TRBJ1-2	CAWELTGASGYTF	TGTGCCTGGGAGCTCACGGGGGCGAGTGGCTACACCTTC
TRBD2	TRBV28	17	once	TRBJ2-5	CASSLMGSGKGQETQYF	TGTGCCAGCAGTTTAATGGGTAGCGGGAAGGGGCAAGAGACCCAGTACTTC
NA	TRBV5-5	15	NA	TRBJ2-7	CASSLGPSRSYEQYF	TGTGCCAGCAGCTTGGGTCCCAGTCGCTCCTACGAGCAGTACTTC
NA	TRBV7-9	14	NA	TRBJ1-5	CASSLAGKGQPQHF	TGTGCCAGCAGCTTGGCAGGGAAGGGTCAGCCCCAGCATTTT
NA	TRBV5-1	15	NA	TRBJ2-5	CASSLQGLTQETQYF	TGCGCCAGCAGCTTGCAAGGACTTACCCAAGAGACCCAGTACTTC
NA	TRBV7-9	15	NA	TRBJ2-7	CASSLGGGDSYEQYF	TGTGCCAGCAGCTTAGGTGGAGGGGACTCCTACGAGCAGTACTTC
TRBD1	TRBV27	15	NA	TRBJ1-5	CASSSTGGTGQPQHF	TGTGCCAGCAGTTCGACAGGGGGCACGGGTCAGCCCCAGCATTTT
TRBD2	TRBV6-5	19	NA	TRBJ2-3	CASSYRTGTSGRRADTQYF	TGCGCCAGCAGTTACCGGACCGGGACTAGCGGGAGGAGGGCCGATACGCAGTATTTT
NA	TRBV5-1	14	NA	TRBJ2-3	CASSFTTSLDTQYF	TGCGCCAGCAGCTTCACGACTAGTTTGGATACGCAGTATTTT
NA	TRBV3-1	15	few	TRBJ1-1	CASSQGQQANTEAFF	TGTGCCAGCAGCCAAGGTCAGCAGGCTAACACTGAAGCTTTCTTT
NA	TRBV18	12	NA	TRBJ1-4	CASSQTTEKLFF	TGTGCCAGCTCACAAACGACGGAAAAACTGTTTTTT
NA	TRBV9	16	NA	TRBJ2-1	CASSVRTGTSLLEQFF	TGTGCCAGCAGCGTACGCACCGGGACAAGCCTTCTGGAGCAGTTCTTC
NA	TRBV2	14	NA	TRBJ1-4	CASSRNVGDEKLFF	TGTGCCAGCAGTCGGAATGTTGGGGATGAAAAACTGTTTTTT
NA	TRBV4-2	15	NA	TRBJ1-1	CASSQHRNMNTEAFF	TGTGCCAGCAGCCAACACAGGAACATGAACACTGAAGCTTTCTTT
TRBD2	TRBV29-1	14	once	TRBJ2-3	CSVEGPSGTDTQYF	TGCAGCGTTGAAGGACCTAGCGGAACAGATACGCAGTATTTT
NA	TRBV29-1	14	NA	TRBJ2-5	CSVPLAGVQETQYF	TGCAGCGTTCCTCTGGCCGGAGTCCAGGAGACCCAGTACTTC
TRBD2	TRBV20-1	17	NA	TRBJ2-1	CSASRTSGSWGINEQFF	TGCAGTGCTAGTAGGACTAGCGGGAGTTGGGGGATCAATGAGCAGTTCTTC
NA	TRBV29-1	14	NA	TRBJ2-6	CSVGWGAGANVLTF	TGCAGCGTCGGCTGGGGGGCCGGGGCCAACGTCCTGACTTTC
NA	TRBV29-1	13	NA	TRBJ1-1	CSVEAGMNTEAFF	TGCAGCGTTGAGGCAGGAATGAACACTGAAGCTTTCTTT
NA	TRBV4-3	14	NA	TRBJ2-7	CASSQDRGVYEQYF	TGCGCCAGCAGCCAAGATAGAGGGGTGTACGAGCAGTACTTC
NA	TRBV7-2	15	NA	TRBJ2-1	CASSVSAGIYNEQFF	TGTGCCAGCAGCGTGAGCGCGGGGATCTACAATGAGCAGTTCTTC
NA	TRBV25-1	14	few	TRBJ1-5	CATGTGGGNQPQHF	TGTGCCACGGGGACGGGGGGAGGCAATCAGCCCCAGCATTTT
NA	TRBV5-1	14	NA	TRBJ2-2	CASSTMTDTGELFF	TGCGCCAGCAGCACCATGACAGACACCGGGGAGCTGTTTTTT
NA	TRBV3-1	12	NA	TRBJ2-3	CASSQNTDAQYF	TGTGCCAGCAGCCAGAACACAGATGCGCAGTATTTT
NA	TRBV27	14	few	TRBJ1-1	CASSYVTGNTEAFF	TGTGCCAGCAGTTATGTGACAGGAAACACTGAAGCTTTCTTT
NA	TRBV29-1	12	NA	TRBJ2-2	CSAGRFLGELFF	TGCAGCGCCGGAAGGTTTCTCGGGGAGCTGTTTTTT
TRBD1	TRBV3-1	15	few	TRBJ2-3	CASSPTGSRTDTQYF	TGTGCCAGCAGCCCGACAGGGAGCCGCACAGATACGCAGTATTTT
TRBD1	TRBV25-1	14	many	TRBJ2-7	CASSDRGPGDEQYF	TGTGCCAGCAGTGATAGGGGGCCCGGGGACGAGCAGTACTTC
TRBD2	TRBV6-2/TRBV6-3	15	NA	TRBJ2-1	CASSSELAGANEQFF	TGTGCCAGCAGTTCCGAATTAGCGGGCGCCAATGAGCAGTTCTTC
NA	TRBV27	15	many	TRBJ2-1	CASRPSRLAYNEQFF	TGTGCCAGCAGACCCTCCCGGTTGGCCTACAATGAGCAGTTCTTC
TRBD2	TRBV3-1	14	many	TRBJ2-3	CASSFGGTTDTQYF	TGTGCCAGCAGCTTCGGGGGGACCACAGATACGCAGTATTTT
NA	TRBV10-3	14	NA	TRBJ2-7	CAISDALSSYEQYF	TGTGCCATCAGTGATGCCCTGAGCTCCTACGAGCAGTACTTC
NA	TRBV5-8	16	many	TRBJ2-1	CASSEYAGTRDNEQFF	TGTGCCAGCAGCGAATATGCGGGGACGCGGGACAATGAGCAGTTCTTC
NA	TRBV29-1	13	once	TRBJ1-2	CSAATQVDYGYTF	TGCAGCGCCGCCACCCAGGTGGACTATGGCTACACCTTC
TRBD1	TRBV4-2	16	NA	TRBJ1-2	CASSPGLRDRVTGYTF	TGTGCCAGCAGCCCTGGGCTCCGGGACAGGGTTACTGGCTACACCTTC
NA	TRBV29-1	13	many	TRBJ2-3	CSVVLGSTDTQYF	TGCAGCGTTGTTCTGGGAAGCACAGATACGCAGTATTTT
NA	TRBV10-3	13	NA	TRBJ2-6	CASQGGESYVLTF	TGTGCCAGTCAAGGGGGGGAAAGCTACGTCCTGACTTTC
NA	TRBV21-1	16	NA	TRBJ2-1	CASSKGGGLAENEQFF	TGTGCCAGCAGCAAGGGGGGGGGACTAGCGGAAAATGAGCAGTTCTTC
NA	TRBV5-5	17	NA	TRBJ2-6	CASSPTGRNSGANVLTF	TGTGCCAGCAGCCCAACGGGACGGAACTCTGGGGCCAACGTCCTGACTTTC
NA	TRBV12-3/TRBV12-4	19	NA	TRBJ1-5	CASSFPAGAGDGGNQPQHF	TGTGCCAGCAGTTTCCCTGCAGGGGCGGGGGACGGGGGCAATCAGCCCCAGCATTTT
TRBD1	TRBV12-3/TRBV12-4	23	NA	TRBJ1-1	CATSDPLHTGQGTLTTQNTEAFF	TGTGCCACCAGTGATCCTTTGCATACAGGACAGGGGACCCTTACTACCCAGAACACTGAAGCTTTCTTT
TRBD2	TRBV7-2	18	once	TRBJ2-7	CASSLKGSGGSIPYEQYF	TGTGCCAGCAGCTTAAAGGGCTCGGGCGGGAGTATTCCCTACGAGCAGTACTTC
NA	TRBV4-1	14	NA	TRBJ1-5	CASSHDTPNQPQHF	TGCGCCAGCAGCCACGACACCCCCAATCAGCCCCAGCATTTT
NA	TRBV29-1	13	NA	TRBJ2-7	CSVEGIEDYEQYF	TGCAGCGTTGAAGGCATAGAAGACTACGAGCAGTACTTC
TRBD2	TRBV12-3/TRBV12-4	16	NA	TRBJ2-3	CASSPAGGEGTDTQYF	TGTGCCAGCAGTCCAGCGGGGGGAGAAGGCACAGATACGCAGTATTTT
TRBD1	TRBV23-1	17	many	TRBJ1-5	CASSQSGTGFDPQPQHF	TGCGCCAGCAGTCAATCGGGGACAGGGTTCGACCCTCAGCCCCAGCATTTT
NA	TRBV5-8	13	NA	TRBJ2-5	CASSQDWEETQYF	TGTGCCAGCAGCCAAGACTGGGAGGAGACCCAGTACTTC
NA	TRBV7-9	18	NA	TRBJ2-1	CASSGWWSGGKDYNEQFF	TGTGCCAGTAGCGGCTGGTGGTCGGGCGGGAAAGACTACAATGAGCAGTTCTTC
NA	TRBV4-1	14	once	TRBJ2-7	CASSQVLGNYEQYF	TGCGCCAGCAGCCAAGTTCTAGGAAACTACGAGCAGTACTTC
NA	TRBV5-5	13	NA	TRBJ2-7	CASTSSWRIEQYF	TGTGCCAGCACCTCCAGCTGGAGGATTGAGCAGTACTTC
NA	TRBV5-1	13	many	TRBJ1-2	CASSPDINYGYTF	TGCGCCAGCAGCCCGGACATTAACTATGGCTACACCTTC
NA	TRBV9	13	NA	TRBJ2-2	CASSGGYTGELFF	TGTGCCAGCAGCGGAGGGTACACCGGGGAGCTGTTTTTT
NA	TRBV20-1	15	few	TRBJ2-5	CSAPYRALAQETQYF	TGCAGTGCTCCGTACAGGGCCCTAGCCCAAGAGACCCAGTACTTC
NA	TRBV3-1	15	few	TRBJ1-6	CASSQGLSYNSPLHF	TGTGCCAGCAGCCAAGGTTTATCCTATAATTCACCCCTCCACTTT